These T cell receptor beta chains were read from a single sample in a study of blood T cells in healthy people across ages. MiXCR, applied by TCRdb to the 5' RACE reads, yields one record per CDR3 protein. The sample lists around 1,500,000 distinct CDR3 sequences, 42% occurring once. Sequencing used blood. Receptors were obtained from a woman between 18 and 29 years old in good health. CDR3s include the opening cysteine and the closing phenylalanine or tryptophan. The D gene is left open where the match is weak. Rows give clone size only sometimes, using once, few, many, or a class for an expanded clone.

cdr3_nt cdr3_aa cdr3_length d_call j_call clone_size v_call
TGCAGTGCCTGGAACACTGAAGCTTTCTTT CSAWNTEAFF 10 NA TRBJ1-1 few TRBV20-1
TGTGCCAGCAGCAATCCGTCGACCTACGAGCAGTACTTC CASSNPSTYEQYF 13 NA TRBJ2-7 NA TRBV5-6
TGTGCCGGCAGCCCCCGGGGGGGGGCTGGAGATACGCAGTATTTT CAGSPRGGAGDTQYF 15 TRBD2 TRBJ2-3 NA TRBV3-1
TGCGCCAGCAGCTTGGGCGGGGCCCAATACAATGAGCAGTTCTTC CASSLGGAQYNEQFF 15 NA TRBJ2-1 few TRBV5-1
TGCGCCAGCAGTGAGTCGAGGTCTACAGATACGCAGTATTTT CASSESRSTDTQYF 14 NA TRBJ2-3 NA TRBV10-1
TGTGCCAGCAGACCCGACGGAACTAACTATGGCTACACCTTC CASRPDGTNYGYTF 14 NA TRBJ1-2 NA TRBV6-4
TGTGCCACCTGGACAGGGGAAGGAAGCACCATATATTTT CATWTGEGSTIYF 13 TRBD1 TRBJ1-3 few TRBV10-3
TGCGCCAGCATAGAGACAGGGGGCAATGGGGAGACCCAGTACTTC CASIETGGNGETQYF 15 TRBD1 TRBJ2-5 NA TRBV5-1
TGTGCCACCAGAGGAGAGACCCAGTACTTC CATRGETQYF 10 NA TRBJ2-5 NA TRBV11-2
TGTGCCATCAGTGAGGAGGTACAGGGGAACTATGGCTACACCTTC CAISEEVQGNYGYTF 15 TRBD1 TRBJ1-2 few TRBV10-3
TGTGCCAGCAGCCCGACAGGCGGGAAACACTACGAGCAGTACTTC CASSPTGGKHYEQYF 15 NA TRBJ2-7 NA TRBV6-6
TGTGCCAGCAGCTTGGTAGCGGGAGAGGGGCATGAGCAGTACTTC CASSLVAGEGHEQYF 15 TRBD2 TRBJ2-5 few TRBV5-6
TGTGCCAGCAGTTTTACCGGGGGCGGTGAGCAGTTCTTC CASSFTGGGEQFF 13 NA TRBJ2-1 few TRBV12-3/TRBV12-4
TGCGCCAGCAGCCAAGATAGTGAATTGGGAACCGGGGAGCTGTTTTTT CASSQDSELGTGELFF 16 NA TRBJ2-2 NA TRBV4-1
TGCAGTGCTCCCTCTTCGGGGATGGGACGGGGCTACACCTTC CSAPSSGMGRGYTF 14 NA TRBJ1-2 few TRBV20-1
TGTGCCACCAGCCGCCGATTGGAGAACGATGGCTACACCTTC CATSRRLENDGYTF 14 NA TRBJ1-2 NA TRBV15
TGCGCCAGCAGCCAAGGGTCCGGGAGCTCTAACTATGGCTACACCTTC CASSQGSGSSNYGYTF 16 NA TRBJ1-2 NA TRBV4-1
TGTGCCAGCAGCCCCGGGACACATAATTCACCCCTCCACTTT CASSPGTHNSPLHF 14 NA TRBJ1-6 NA TRBV9
TGTGCCAGCAGTTACGCGGCAGGAACCCATGGCTACACCTTC CASSYAAGTHGYTF 14 NA TRBJ1-2 few TRBV6-5
TGTGCCAGCAGCTCGGCCGACAGGGGGCTGGGAGAGACCCAGTACTTC CASSSADRGLGETQYF 16 TRBD1 TRBJ2-5 NA TRBV5-6
TGTGCCAGCAGTGATGGGGCTTTGGGGGGTGGGGGCTACACCTTC CASSDGALGGGGYTF 15 NA TRBJ1-2 NA TRBV6-1
TGTGCCAGCATCGATGGGACAGGGGTCTCCTACGAGCAGTACTTC CASIDGTGVSYEQYF 15 TRBD1 TRBJ2-7 NA TRBV7-9
TGCAGCGTGAGGACAGGGTCAGCTAACTATGGCTACACCTTC CSVRTGSANYGYTF 14 TRBD1 TRBJ1-2 few TRBV29-1
TGTGCCAGCAGTAAAACCGGGACAGCGAGCTACGAGCAGTACTTC CASSKTGTASYEQYF 15 TRBD1 TRBJ2-7 NA TRBV6-5
TGCGCCAGCAGCTTGGAGGTGACTACCTACGAGCAGTACTTC CASSLEVTTYEQYF 14 NA TRBJ2-7 NA TRBV5-1
TGTGCCAGCCGGACCAGGAATGAGCAGTTCTTC CASRTRNEQFF 11 NA TRBJ2-1 few TRBV6-6
TGCGCCAGCAGTGGCCCAGGGGAGCAGTTCTTC CASSGPGEQFF 11 NA TRBJ2-1 NA TRBV10-1
TGTGCCAGCAGCGCCTTGGCGGGACAGGGTCAGCCCCAGCATTTT CASSALAGQGQPQHF 15 TRBD1 TRBJ1-5 NA TRBV11-2
TGCGCCAGCAGCCAAGATGTAGGACTCCAAGAGACCCAGTACTTC CASSQDVGLQETQYF 15 NA TRBJ2-5 NA TRBV4-1
TGTGCGGGGGGCCGACAGGGGGTTTTCCAAGAGACCCAGTACTTC CAGGRQGVFQETQYF 15 TRBD1 TRBJ2-5 NA TRBV30
TGTGCCAGCAGCTCTCTTTCAGGACGACCTGAGCACGAGCAGTACTTC CASSSLSGRPEHEQYF 16 NA TRBJ2-7 few TRBV6-5
TGTGCCAGCAGCTTCAATGCCGTTAACTATGGCTACACCTTC CASSFNAVNYGYTF 14 NA TRBJ1-2 few TRBV7-2
TGTGCCAGCAGGAGCCCAGGGGGCTTAAGTGAAGCTTTCTTT CASRSPGGLSEAFF 14 TRBD1 TRBJ1-1 few TRBV28